This entry describes one T cell receptor beta chain. Its target is not known. The sample comes from a study of T cell responses to AZD1222 COVID-19 vaccine. Study findings and constraints: Researchers report vaccine-associated CD4 TCRs spanning spike, with dominance at 160-218 and 743-854. Two AZD1222 administrations were followed by greater Spike-specific TCR breadth and depth. The donors showed a predominance of white British ancestry and of females, with possible underestimation of clonal diversity.

Per germline, CDR1 SGHNT and CDR2 YENEEA. The CDR3 has 13 amino acids. V lost 6 bases, J lost 6 bases, and 9 bases lay in between. The assay was immunoSEQ multiplex PCR, and TCRdb's table has in-frame clones only and misses some. The top ten clones hold around 3.4% of a sample with roughly 80,000 clones, 90% of them seen once. The clonotype originates from an adult who received the AZD1222 COVID-19 vaccine. This chain joins TRBV11-3 and TRBJ1-6; perhaps TRBD1 as D (5 bases). The specimen comprised peripheral blood, sampled 28 days after the second AZD1222 dose. CDR3 sequence (DNA): TGTGCCAGCAGAGACAGAGTTAATTCACCCCTCCACTTT. This sequence encodes CASRDRVNSPLHF.